This TCR beta chain comes out of a study of vaccination and CD4 T cells after COVID-19. Overall study: Four females and six males made up the convalescents, two of whom were Hispanic.

As regards this clonotype: The antigen remains undetermined.

From germline, CDR1 is MNHEY and CDR2 SVGAGI. V lost 0 bases and J lost 10; bases outside the gene matches: 4. The length of the CDR3 is 13 residues. Cultured CD4+ T cell DNA was sequenced using the Oncomine TCR Beta short-read assay. TCRdb redid the calling of the PCR reads with MiXCR, one entry per CDR3 protein. This sample has approximately 14,000 distinct CDR3 sequences, with 50% to 60% found just once. The treatment is: approximately nine-day PBMC culture with coronavirus spike peptide pools or control peptides (ViraFEST assay). Cultures used over 1.5 million PBMCs per well, 10 IU/ml IL-2 and roughly 9 ug/ml peptides.

The rearrangement links TRBV6-5 to TRBJ1-1; 8 nucleotides agree with TRBD1. This receptor was identified in a human donor who had recovered from COVID-19. The source material was CD4+ T cells from blood, cultured in vitro, sampled before SARS-CoV-2 vaccination. The CDR3 sequence: CASSYSGTGAAFF. Written as DNA, the CDR3 is TGTGCCAGCAGTTACTCTGGGACAGGTGCAGCTTTCTTT.